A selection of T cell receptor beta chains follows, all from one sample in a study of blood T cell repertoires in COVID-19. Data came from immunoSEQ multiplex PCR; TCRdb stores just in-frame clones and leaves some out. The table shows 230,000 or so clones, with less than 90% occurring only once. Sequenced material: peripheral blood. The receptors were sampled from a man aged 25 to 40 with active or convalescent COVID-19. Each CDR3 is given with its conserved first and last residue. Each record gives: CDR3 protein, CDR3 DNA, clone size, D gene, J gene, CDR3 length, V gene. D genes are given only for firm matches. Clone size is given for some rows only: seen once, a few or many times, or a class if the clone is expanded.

CDR3 protein: CASSERSTLNEQFF
CDR3 DNA: TGTGCCAGCAGTGAAAGGAGTACCCTCAATGAGCAGTTCTTC
clone size: once
D gene: -
J gene: TRBJ2-1
CDR3 length: 14
V gene: TRBV2

CDR3 protein: CASSQRVGGNNEQFF
CDR3 DNA: TGTGCCAGCAGCCAACGGGTGGGTGGAAACAATGAGCAGTTCTTC
clone size: -
D gene: -
J gene: TRBJ2-1
CDR3 length: 15
V gene: TRBV16

CDR3 protein: CASSLFPGGQGHPGNTIYF
CDR3 DNA: TGTGCCAGCAGTTTATTTCCTGGCGGTCAGGGGCATCCTGGAAACACCATATATTTT
clone size: -
D gene: -
J gene: TRBJ1-3
CDR3 length: 19
V gene: TRBV27

CDR3 protein: CATSAGYEQYF
CDR3 DNA: TGTGCCACCAGTGCGGGCTACGAGCAGTACTTC
clone size: -
D gene: -
J gene: TRBJ2-7
CDR3 length: 11
V gene: TRBV24-1

CDR3 protein: CASSHSGRARDNEQFF
CDR3 DNA: TGCGCCAGCAGCCACAGCGGGAGGGCCAGGGACAATGAGCAGTTCTTC
clone size: -
D gene: TRBD2
J gene: TRBJ2-1
CDR3 length: 16
V gene: TRBV4-3

CDR3 protein: CASSRGLNNEQFF
CDR3 DNA: TGTGCCAGCAGCAGGGGACTGAACAATGAGCAGTTCTTC
clone size: -
D gene: -
J gene: TRBJ2-1
CDR3 length: 13
V gene: TRBV7-3

CDR3 protein: CASSARRTGTDTQYF
CDR3 DNA: TGTGCCAGCAGCGCCAGACGGACAGGGACAGATACGCAGTATTTT
clone size: -
D gene: TRBD1
J gene: TRBJ2-3
CDR3 length: 15
V gene: TRBV7-3

CDR3 protein: CASSPVSGSGTDTQYF
CDR3 DNA: TGTGCCAGCTCACCCGTCAGCGGGAGTGGGACAGATACGCAGTATTTT
clone size: -
D gene: TRBD2
J gene: TRBJ2-3
CDR3 length: 16
V gene: TRBV18

CDR3 protein: CASSQEGATSGFTDTQYF
CDR3 DNA: TGCGCCAGCAGCCAAGAAGGGGCCACTAGCGGTTTCACAGATACGCAGTATTTT
clone size: -
D gene: TRBD2
J gene: TRBJ2-3
CDR3 length: 18
V gene: TRBV4-1

CDR3 protein: CASSYNVLLPYTDTQYF
CDR3 DNA: TGTGCCAGCAGTTATAATGTACTTCTGCCCTACACAGATACGCAGTATTTT
clone size: -
D gene: -
J gene: TRBJ2-3
CDR3 length: 17
V gene: TRBV6-2/TRBV6-3

CDR3 protein: CASSPGTGHGGEQYF
CDR3 DNA: TGTGCCAGCAGTCCCGGGACAGGGCATGGAGGCGAGCAGTACTTC
clone size: few
D gene: TRBD1
J gene: TRBJ2-7
CDR3 length: 15
V gene: TRBV6-5

CDR3 protein: CASSQDGSGTEAFF
CDR3 DNA: TGCGCCAGCAGCCAAGATGGTTCGGGCACTGAAGCTTTCTTT
clone size: once
D gene: -
J gene: TRBJ1-1
CDR3 length: 14
V gene: TRBV4-1

CDR3 protein: CASSENGQSNSPLHF
CDR3 DNA: TGTGCCAGCAGTGAAAATGGACAGAGCAATTCACCCCTCCACTTT
clone size: -
D gene: -
J gene: TRBJ1-6
CDR3 length: 15
V gene: TRBV2

CDR3 protein: CASSPGVRAYEQYF
CDR3 DNA: TGCGCCAGCAGCCCGGGAGTGCGCGCCTACGAGCAGTACTTC
clone size: once
D gene: -
J gene: TRBJ2-7
CDR3 length: 14
V gene: TRBV5-1

CDR3 protein: CASSLYPGYNSPLHF
CDR3 DNA: TGTGCCAGCAGTTTATACCCGGGCTATAATTCACCCCTCCACTTT
clone size: -
D gene: -
J gene: TRBJ1-6
CDR3 length: 15
V gene: TRBV27

CDR3 protein: CASSEVSVNEQFF
CDR3 DNA: TGTGCCAGCAGTGAAGTGTCCGTCAATGAGCAGTTCTTC
clone size: -
D gene: -
J gene: TRBJ2-1
CDR3 length: 13
V gene: TRBV2

CDR3 protein: CASSPLMGLAQHF
CDR3 DNA: TGTGCCAGCAGTCCCCTTATGGGACTGGCCCAGCATTTT
clone size: -
D gene: -
J gene: TRBJ1-5
CDR3 length: 13
V gene: TRBV28

CDR3 protein: CASSFGQLAKNIQYF
CDR3 DNA: TGTGCCAGCAGTTTTGGACAGCTAGCCAAAAACATTCAGTACTTC
clone size: once
D gene: -
J gene: TRBJ2-4
CDR3 length: 15
V gene: TRBV28

CDR3 protein: CASSPPGGGDEQFF
CDR3 DNA: TGTGCCAGCTCACCACCGGGGGGTGGGGATGAGCAGTTCTTC
clone size: -
D gene: -
J gene: TRBJ2-1
CDR3 length: 14
V gene: TRBV18

CDR3 protein: CAWIGDKNTEAFF
CDR3 DNA: TGTGCCTGGATTGGAGATAAGAACACTGAAGCTTTCTTT
clone size: -
D gene: -
J gene: TRBJ1-1
CDR3 length: 13
V gene: TRBV30

CDR3 protein: CASSAGDRGFREFF
CDR3 DNA: TGTGCCAGCAGTGCCGGGGACAGGGGGTTTCGGGAGTTCTTC
clone size: -
D gene: TRBD1
J gene: TRBJ2-1
CDR3 length: 14
V gene: TRBV27

CDR3 protein: CASSPQDEQFF
CDR3 DNA: TGTGCCAGCTCCCCTCAGGATGAGCAGTTCTTC
clone size: -
D gene: -
J gene: TRBJ2-1
CDR3 length: 11
V gene: TRBV18

CDR3 protein: CASTVQGGRLHNEQFF
CDR3 DNA: TGTGCCAGCACCGTACAGGGGGGGCGATTACACAATGAGCAGTTCTTC
clone size: -
D gene: -
J gene: TRBJ2-1
CDR3 length: 16
V gene: TRBV7-6

CDR3 protein: CASSLTGLEQPQHF
CDR3 DNA: TGCGCCAGCAGCTTGACAGGGTTGGAGCAGCCCCAGCATTTT
clone size: -
D gene: -
J gene: TRBJ1-5
CDR3 length: 14
V gene: TRBV5-1

CDR3 protein: CASRRQGARSEKLFF
CDR3 DNA: TGTGCCAGCAGACGACAGGGGGCGAGGAGTGAAAAACTGTTTTTT
clone size: -
D gene: TRBD1
J gene: TRBJ1-4
CDR3 length: 15
V gene: TRBV2

CDR3 protein: CATSDSRRPNTEAFF
CDR3 DNA: TGTGCCACCAGTGACTCCAGGCGCCCGAACACTGAAGCTTTCTTT
clone size: -
D gene: -
J gene: TRBJ1-1
CDR3 length: 15
V gene: TRBV24-1

CDR3 protein: CSAVGGSQFF
CDR3 DNA: TGCAGTGCAGTGGGGGGGTCGCAGTTCTTC
clone size: -
D gene: TRBD2
J gene: TRBJ2-1
CDR3 length: 10
V gene: TRBV20-1

CDR3 protein: CAWGPTGGTTDTQYF
CDR3 DNA: TGTGCCTGGGGGCCTACGGGGGGGACCACAGATACGCAGTATTTT
clone size: -
D gene: TRBD2
J gene: TRBJ2-3
CDR3 length: 15
V gene: TRBV30

CDR3 protein: CASKRDRGSGANVLTF
CDR3 DNA: TGTGCCAGTAAACGGGACAGGGGTTCTGGGGCCAACGTCCTGACTTTC
clone size: -
D gene: TRBD1
J gene: TRBJ2-6
CDR3 length: 16
V gene: TRBV19

CDR3 protein: CASSLAGSSGYKRFF
CDR3 DNA: TGTGCCAGCAGCCTAGCGGGATCCTCGGGATATAAGCGGTTCTTC
clone size: -
D gene: TRBD2
J gene: TRBJ2-1
CDR3 length: 15
V gene: TRBV28

CDR3 protein: CATSILRTGGSRNIQYF
CDR3 DNA: TGTGCCACCAGCATCCTACGTACAGGGGGCTCCAGAAACATTCAGTACTTC
clone size: -
D gene: TRBD1
J gene: TRBJ2-4
CDR3 length: 17
V gene: TRBV15

CDR3 protein: CASSQWTGEEAFF
CDR3 DNA: TGTGCCAGCAGCCAGTGGACGGGGGAAGAAGCTTTCTTT
clone size: -
D gene: -
J gene: TRBJ1-1
CDR3 length: 13
V gene: TRBV14

CDR3 protein: CASRIGLAGLMATDTQYF
CDR3 DNA: TGTGCCAGCAGAATAGGACTAGCGGGACTGATGGCTACAGATACGCAGTATTTT
clone size: -
D gene: TRBD2
J gene: TRBJ2-3
CDR3 length: 18
V gene: TRBV7-2

CDR3 protein: CASTTITGGGGELFF
CDR3 DNA: TGCGCCAGCACGACTATTACAGGGGGCGGCGGGGAGCTGTTTTTT
clone size: -
D gene: TRBD1
J gene: TRBJ2-2
CDR3 length: 15
V gene: TRBV5-1

CDR3 protein: CASSLGQGGTPQHF
CDR3 DNA: TGCGCCAGCAGCTTGGGGCAGGGAGGGACGCCCCAGCATTTT
clone size: -
D gene: -
J gene: TRBJ1-5
CDR3 length: 14
V gene: TRBV5-1

CDR3 protein: CASSRGTRLNTQYF
CDR3 DNA: TGTGCCAGCAGTAGAGGGACTAGACTAAATACGCAGTATTTT
clone size: -
D gene: TRBD2
J gene: TRBJ2-3
CDR3 length: 14
V gene: TRBV9

CDR3 protein: CASNPITPLGYTF
CDR3 DNA: TGTGCCAGCAACCCCATCACCCCCCTAGGCTACACCTTC
clone size: few
D gene: -
J gene: TRBJ1-2
CDR3 length: 13
V gene: TRBV28

CDR3 protein: CASGLAGVETQYF
CDR3 DNA: TGTGCCAGCGGACTAGCGGGAGTGGAGACCCAGTACTTC
clone size: -
D gene: TRBD2
J gene: TRBJ2-5
CDR3 length: 13
V gene: TRBV2

CDR3 protein: CASSPEGQGPYEQYF
CDR3 DNA: TGTGCCAGCTCACCAGAGGGACAGGGACCCTACGAGCAGTACTTC
clone size: -
D gene: TRBD1
J gene: TRBJ2-7
CDR3 length: 15
V gene: TRBV18

CDR3 protein: CASSPPNSYEQYF
CDR3 DNA: TGTGCCAGCAGTCCACCTAATTCCTACGAGCAGTACTTC
clone size: -
D gene: -
J gene: TRBJ2-7
CDR3 length: 13
V gene: TRBV27

CDR3 protein: CASSQGQANSGANVLTF
CDR3 DNA: TGCGCCAGCAGCCAAGGACAGGCGAACTCTGGGGCCAACGTCCTGACTTTC
clone size: -
D gene: -
J gene: TRBJ2-6
CDR3 length: 17
V gene: TRBV4-1

CDR3 protein: CASSPDRLDEKLFF
CDR3 DNA: TGTGCCAGTAGTCCCGACAGGTTAGATGAAAAACTGTTTTTT
clone size: -
D gene: -
J gene: TRBJ1-4
CDR3 length: 14
V gene: TRBV19

CDR3 protein: CASSLALAGTYNEQFF
CDR3 DNA: TGTGCCAGCAGCTTGGCACTAGCGGGAACCTACAATGAGCAGTTCTTC
clone size: few
D gene: TRBD2
J gene: TRBJ2-1
CDR3 length: 16
V gene: TRBV5-4

CDR3 protein: CASSQDISVSTDTQYF
CDR3 DNA: TGCGCCAGCAGCCAAGATATTAGCGTGAGCACAGATACGCAGTATTTT
clone size: -
D gene: -
J gene: TRBJ2-3
CDR3 length: 16
V gene: TRBV4-1

CDR3 protein: CASNGGRENIQYF
CDR3 DNA: TGTGCCAGCAACGGGGGGCGGGAAAACATTCAGTACTTC
clone size: -
D gene: -
J gene: TRBJ2-4
CDR3 length: 13
V gene: TRBV28

CDR3 protein: CASSGASGGRRSEQFF
CDR3 DNA: TGTGCCAGCAGTGGGGCTAGCGGGGGGAGGCGATCTGAGCAGTTCTTC
clone size: -
D gene: TRBD2
J gene: TRBJ2-1
CDR3 length: 16
V gene: TRBV2

CDR3 protein: CASSQDLTGRPQYF
CDR3 DNA: TGTGCCAGCAGCCAAGATCTGACAGGGCGGCCCCAGTACTTC
clone size: -
D gene: TRBD1
J gene: TRBJ2-5
CDR3 length: 14
V gene: TRBV14

CDR3 protein: CASSRYQGNQAFF
CDR3 DNA: TGTGCCAGCAGCCGGTACCAGGGTAACCAAGCTTTCTTT
clone size: -
D gene: -
J gene: TRBJ1-1
CDR3 length: 13
V gene: TRBV11-2

CDR3 protein: CAWSVIAGDQETQYF
CDR3 DNA: TGTGCCTGGAGTGTAATAGCGGGGGACCAAGAGACCCAGTACTTC
clone size: -
D gene: TRBD2
J gene: TRBJ2-5
CDR3 length: 15
V gene: TRBV30

CDR3 protein: CASTSFGTGAYNEQFF
CDR3 DNA: TGTGCCAGCACCTCCTTCGGGACAGGGGCCTACAATGAGCAGTTCTTC
clone size: -
D gene: TRBD1
J gene: TRBJ2-1
CDR3 length: 16
V gene: TRBV25-1

CDR3 protein: CSVEGRAVYGYTF
CDR3 DNA: TGCAGCGTTGAGGGCAGGGCGGTCTATGGCTACACCTTC
clone size: -
D gene: -
J gene: TRBJ1-2
CDR3 length: 13
V gene: TRBV29-1

CDR3 protein: CASSVTKTNRVGQYF
CDR3 DNA: TGTGCCAGCAGCGTTACTAAGACTAACAGGGTCGGGCAGTACTTC
clone size: -
D gene: -
J gene: TRBJ2-7
CDR3 length: 15
V gene: TRBV5-5

CDR3 protein: CASSPGIGTGSFYEQYF
CDR3 DNA: TGTGCCAGCTCACCCGGGATCGGGACAGGCTCTTTCTACGAGCAGTACTTC
clone size: -
D gene: TRBD1
J gene: TRBJ2-7
CDR3 length: 17
V gene: TRBV18